Below, 20 T cell receptor beta chains from the same sample are listed, as sequenced in a study of T cells after yellow fever vaccination. A single record per CDR3 protein comes from TCRdb applying MiXCR to the 5' RACE reads. The sample lists 300,000 to 400,000 distinct CDR3 sequences, 8.7% occurring once. The input for sequencing was PBMCs, taken on the day of the first yellow fever vaccination. These receptors were collected from a man between 18 and 29 years old who received the YFV17D yellow fever vaccine.

In this sample, this clonotype turned up a few times. The chain carries TRBV20-1 and TRBJ2-7, with 8 bases fitting TRBD1. V lost 5 bases to trimming and J lost 6 bases; unmatched junction nucleotides: 6. This CDR3 spans 12 amino acids. Germline V lookup: CDR1 DFQATT, CDR2 SNEGSKA (reference sequence). Here the CDR3 DNA reads TGCAGTGCTCGGGCAGGGGGCCGCGAGCAGTACTTC. It is translated as CSARAGGREQYF.

This clonotype was found a few times. The genes are TRBV12-3 or TRBV12-4 and TRBJ2-1; a possible D gene is TRBD1 (6 bases). The V gene lost 1 base and the J gene lost 4 bases, with 11 bases spanning the gap. The CDR3 consists of 15 residues. CDR3 sequence: CASSLEGVGYNEQFF. CDR3 bases: TGTGCCAGCAGTTTAGAGGGGGTGGGGTACAATGAGCAGTTCTTC.

The gene calls are TRBV4-3 and TRBJ1-6; D not resolved. The CDR3 is 15 amino acids. Trimming left V 4 bases short and J 1 base short, with 8 bases between. Germline loops: CDR1 LGHNA, CDR2 YSLEER. CDR3 protein: CASSPDRSYNSPLHF. The CDR3 nucleotides are TGCGCCAGCAGCCCTGATAGGTCCTATAATTCACCCCTCCACTTT.

This clonotype was counted at least ten times. The chain carries TRBV5-1 and TRBJ2-5; 10 bases align to TRBD2. Per germline, CDR1 SGHRS and CDR2 YFSETQ. The CDR3 is 15 residues long. Germline trimming cut 2 bases from V and 1 base from J; bases unmatched to any gene: 2. CDR3: CASSFSGGAQETQYF. CDR3 coding DNA: TGCGCCAGCAGCTTCAGCGGGGGGGCCCAAGAGACCCAGTACTTC.

This chain links TRBV20-1 with TRBJ2-3; 10 bases match TRBD2. The CDR3 runs 15 residues. Germline values: CDR1 DFQATT, CDR2 SNEGSKA (reference sequence). J was trimmed by 1 base and V by 4 bases; bases with no gene match: 5. The CDR3 loop is CSATPGTSGTDTQYF. In DNA, the CDR3 is TGCAGTGCTACCCCCGGGACTAGCGGCACAGATACGCAGTATTTT.

This clonotype was counted a few times. V gene TRBV10-3 combines with J gene TRBJ2-5, with 8 nucleotides matching TRBD1. The V gene's germline CDR1 is ENHRY and CDR2 SYGVKD. V trimming: 10 bases; J trimming: 4 bases; junction bases outside the gene matches: 5. This CDR3 is built from 12 residues. This chain's CDR3 is CATRGQGETQYF. The CDR3 DNA follows: TGTGCCACCAGGGGGCAGGGAGAGACCCAGTACTTC.

Only a few counts were recorded for this clonotype. J is TRBJ2-1 and V is TRBV4-3; D is possibly TRBD1 (5 bases). Germline lookup yields CDR1 LGHNA and CDR2 YSLEER. The CDR3 runs 14 residues. Between the trimmed V and J ends, which lost 1 base and 8 bases, there was a span of 12 bases. CDR3 sequence: CASSQVGARHEQFF. DNA of the CDR3: TGCGCCAGCAGCCAAGTAGGGGCCAGGCATGAGCAGTTCTTC.

This clonotype turned up a few times. The chain is built from TRBV6-2 or TRBV6-3 and TRBJ2-2; the match to TRBD1 covers 7 bases. V was clipped by 7 bases and J by 4 bases; unmatched bases: 12. Germline V CDR1 and CDR2: MNHEY, SVGEGT. CDR3 length: 16 residues. CDR3 amino acids: CASTWLMAGGTGELFF. The CDR3 DNA follows: TGTGCCAGCACCTGGTTGATGGCAGGGGGCACCGGGGAGCTGTTTTTT.

The gene calls are TRBV24-1 and TRBJ1-1, with D possibly matching TRBD1 (6 bases). Germline-derived CDR1 and CDR2 are KGHDR and SFDVKD. Trimming pared 6 bases from V and 4 bases from J, leaving 14 bases between. The CDR3 sequence is 14 residues long. CDR3 DNA sequence: TGTGCCACCAGTCGGGCCGGGGGCGGCACTGAAGCTTTCTTT. Its translation: CATSRAGGGTEAFF.

The V call is TRBV9, the J call TRBJ2-3; TRBD2 matches at 12 bases. V dropped 3 bases and J dropped 5; count of bases not matched to a gene: 10. The CDR3 consists of 17 residues. In germline, CDR1 is SGDLS, CDR2 YYNGEE. As DNA, the CDR3 is TGTGCCAGCAGCGCGGTGGGACTAGCGGGTGATATAGATACGCAGTATTTT. This encodes CASSAVGLAGDIDTQYF. Full variable domain (rest looked up from reference TRBV9 and TRBJ2-3): DSGVTQTPKHLITATGQRVTLRCSPRSGDLSVYWYQQSLDQGLQFLIQYYNGEERAKGNILERFSAQQFPDLHSELNLSSLELGDSALYFCASSAVGLAGDIDTQYFGPGTRLTVL.

The chain combines TRBV20-1 with TRBJ1-1; no firm D call. Per germline, CDR1 DFQATT and CDR2 SNEGSKA (reference sequence). The CDR3 consists of 13 residues. Trimming pared 5 bases from V and 0 bases from J, leaving 10 bases between. The CDR3 reads CSAAPSLNTEAFF. CDR3 bases: TGCAGTGCTGCTCCATCCCTGAACACTGAAGCTTTCTTT.

The chain carries TRBV14 and TRBJ2-7, with no clear D. This CDR3 region has 13 residues. Trimming stripped 8 bases from V and 4 bases from J, with 15 bases between. The V gene's germline CDR1 is SGHDN and CDR2 FVKESK. The CDR3, as DNA: TGTGCCAGCGCTGGGCAGTGGGGATACGAGCAGTACTTC. Amino acid sequence: CASAGQWGYEQYF.

J is TRBJ1-2 and V is TRBV19; TRBD1 matches at 8 bases. CDR1 is LNHDA, CDR2 SQIVND, per germline (reference sequence). CDR3 length: 12 residues. Losses at the gene ends were 8 bases for V and 6 bases for J; bases not matched to a gene: 5. CDR3 DNA sequence: TGTGCCAGTGGTGACAGGGGAAATGGCTACACCTTC. Translating gives CASGDRGNGYTF.

The chain is built from TRBV12-3 or TRBV12-4 and TRBJ2-1, with unresolved D. The CDR3 contains 12 residues. With 11 bases removed from V and 5 bases from J, the gap between germline ends came to 13 bases. This chain's CDR3 is CAASRTDNEQFF. As DNA, the CDR3 is TGTGCCGCCTCGCGCACGGACAATGAGCAGTTCTTC.

This clonotype occurred many times. The chain carries TRBV20-1 and TRBJ1-4; 8 bases are a match to TRBD1. The CDR3 runs to 15 residues. From germline, CDR1 is DFQATT and CDR2 SNEGSKA (reference sequence). V lost 0 bases to trimming and J lost 7 bases; unmatched junction nucleotides: 7. The DNA for the CDR3 is TGCAGTGCTAGAGATCCGACAGGGGCGGCTGAAAAACTGTTTTTT. Encoded protein: CSARDPTGAAEKLFF.

This clonotype occurred a few times. The chain links TRBV4-2 to TRBJ2-7; D call uncertain. The length of the CDR3 is 13 residues. CDR1 and CDR2 from the germline V gene are LGHNA and YNFKEQ. V was shortened by 3 bases and J by 6 bases, with 12 bases between the two germline ends. The CDR3 nucleotides read TGTGCCAGCAGCCAGGGGTCGTTTACCGAGCAGTACTTC. Protein product: CASSQGSFTEQYF.

This clonotype was seen ten or more times. The chain is built from TRBV12-3 or TRBV12-4 and TRBJ2-5; D is possibly TRBD2 (6 bases). V was clipped by 3 bases and J by 6 bases, with 14 bases between them. The CDR3 sequence is 14 residues long. The CDR3 here is CASSFGGNVKTQYF. The CDR3 DNA reads TGTGCCAGCAGTTTCGGGGGTAATGTGAAGACCCAGTACTTC.

The gene calls are TRBV5-1 and TRBJ1-2; 11 bases align to TRBD1. The CDR3 spans 14 residues. Germline-derived CDR1 and CDR2 are SGHRS and YFSETQ. Losses at the gene ends were 4 bases for V and 5 bases for J; bases not matched to a gene: 4. The CDR3 sequence: CASSEDRGPYGYTF. The CDR3 coding sequence is TGCGCCAGCAGCGAGGACAGGGGGCCTTATGGCTACACCTTC. The entire variable domain, with the rest obtained from reference TRBV5-1 and TRBJ1-2, is as follows: KAGVTQTPRYLIKTRGQQVTLSCSPISGHRSVSWYQQTPGQGLQFLFEYFSETQRNKGNFPGRFSGRQFSNSRSEMNVSTLELGDSALYLCASSEDRGPYGYTFGSGTRLTVV.

The table lists this clonotype with many counts. The rearrangement links TRBV12-3 or TRBV12-4 to TRBJ2-5; D ambiguous. CDR3 size: 12 residues. V was cut by 0 bases and J by 13 bases, with 12 bases left in between. The CDR3 nucleotides are TGTGCCAGCAGTTTAGCGCGTAGGGTCCGGTACTTC. Its translation: CASSLARRVRYF.

This clonotype has just a few counts. This chain connects TRBV19 to TRBJ1-2; D gene uncertain. In germline, CDR1 is LNHDA, CDR2 SQIVND (reference sequence). The CDR3 is 12 amino acids. The V end was cut by 7 bases, the J end by 7 bases, with 13 bases between. CDR3 loop: CASKGVGVGYTF. As DNA, the CDR3 is TGTGCCAGTAAGGGCGTAGGCGTTGGCTACACCTTC.